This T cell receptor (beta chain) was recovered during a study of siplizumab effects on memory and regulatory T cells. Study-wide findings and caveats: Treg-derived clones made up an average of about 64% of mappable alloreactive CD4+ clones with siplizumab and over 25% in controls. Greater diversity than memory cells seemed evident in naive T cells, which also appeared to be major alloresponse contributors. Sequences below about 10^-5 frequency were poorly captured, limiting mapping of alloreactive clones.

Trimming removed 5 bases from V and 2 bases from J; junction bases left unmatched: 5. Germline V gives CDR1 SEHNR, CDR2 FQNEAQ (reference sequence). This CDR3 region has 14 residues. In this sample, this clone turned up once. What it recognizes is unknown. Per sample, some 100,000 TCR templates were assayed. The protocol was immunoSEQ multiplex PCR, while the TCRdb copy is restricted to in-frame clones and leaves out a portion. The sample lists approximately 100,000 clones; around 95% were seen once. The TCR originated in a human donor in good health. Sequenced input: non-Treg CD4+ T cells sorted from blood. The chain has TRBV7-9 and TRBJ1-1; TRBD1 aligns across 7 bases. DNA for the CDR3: TGTGCCAGCAGCCTCGGACAGGTTAACACTGAAGCTTTCTTT. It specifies CASSLGQVNTEAFF. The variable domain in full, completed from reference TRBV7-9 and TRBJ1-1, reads DTGVSQNPRHKITKRGQNVTFRCDPISEHNRLYWYRQTLGQGPEFLTYFQNEAQLEKSRLLSDRFSAERPKGSFSTLEIQRTEQGDSAMYLCASSLGQVNTEAFFGQGTRLTVV.